The rows below give T cell receptor beta chains drawn from one sample of a study of T cells in narcolepsy. This table comes from immunoSEQ multiplex PCR, and its TCRdb copy is limited to in-frame clones, with some not included. Among tens of thousands of clones listed, 78% were seen once. Sequences were obtained from CD45RA- memory CD4+ T cells from PBMCs. The source is a human donor with narcolepsy. Each CDR3 is given with its conserved first and last residue. D genes are given only for firm matches. Not all rows give a size; the values are once, few, many and, for expanded clones, a class.

-,-,TRBJ1-5,TRBV30,TGTGCCTGGAGTATGATGGCCCCGGGGAGCAATCAGCCCCAGCATTTT,CAWSMMAPGSNQPQHF
-,-,TRBJ1-1,TRBV9,TGTGCCAGCAGCGTACTGGGCGGTACTGAAGCTTTCTTT,CASSVLGGTEAFF
-,TRBD1,TRBJ1-6,TRBV7-2,TGTGCCAGCAGTCGGCCGGGACAGGGGAATTCACCCCTCCACTTT,CASSRPGQGNSPLHF
-,-,TRBJ2-1,TRBV16,TGTGCCAGCAGCCGTCCCGGGACAATCGATGAGCAGTTCTTC,CASSRPGTIDEQFF
once,-,TRBJ1-4,TRBV2,TGTGCCAGTCAGAGGGCAACTAATGAAAAACTGTTTTTT,CASQRATNEKLFF
-,TRBD1,TRBJ1-1,TRBV7-9,TGTGCCAGCAGCCAGGGACAGTCACACACTGAAGCTTTCTTT,CASSQGQSHTEAFF
-,TRBD1,TRBJ2-2,TRBV29-1,TGCAGCGTTTTGACAGGGGGAACGAACACCGGGGAGCTGTTTTTT,CSVLTGGTNTGELFF
-,-,TRBJ2-7,TRBV7-2,TGTGCCAGCAGCAAGACGGATTACGAGCAGTACTTC,CASSKTDYEQYF
-,-,TRBJ2-3,TRBV5-4,TGTGCCAGCAGCGGTTCCCCCCACCCTAGCACAGATACGCAGTATTTT,CASSGSPHPSTDTQYF
-,-,TRBJ1-2,TRBV30,TGTGCCCGGAATCAAGGAAGGGTTGGCTACACCTTC,CARNQGRVGYTF
-,-,TRBJ2-5,TRBV11-2,TGTGCCAGCAGCAAAGACCCTGGCCAAGAGACCCAGTACTTC,CASSKDPGQETQYF
few,TRBD1,TRBJ2-6,TRBV5-5,TGTGCCAGCAGATATGGGACAGGGGGACCGGGAGGGGCCAACGTCCTGACTTTC,CASRYGTGGPGGANVLTF
-,-,TRBJ1-1,TRBV18,TGTGCCAGCTCCCGAAGCGGGGGAACCATGAACACTGAAGCTTTCTTT,CASSRSGGTMNTEAFF
few,-,TRBJ1-4,TRBV10-2,TGCGCCAGCGACAGCGTATCCGAAAAACTGTTTTTT,CASDSVSEKLFF
-,TRBD1,TRBJ2-2,TRBV29-1,TGCAGCGTTTCGGGACAGGCCCTAACCGGGGAGCTGTTTTTT,CSVSGQALTGELFF
-,-,TRBJ1-2,TRBV5-1,TGCGCCAGCTCCACTCTAGGGGCAGGGACCTATGGCTACACCTTC,CASSTLGAGTYGYTF
-,-,TRBJ1-1,TRBV18,TGTGCCAGCTCCCCTGGTTCGGACACTGAAGCTTTCTTT,CASSPGSDTEAFF
-,TRBD2,TRBJ2-1,TRBV18,TGTGCCAGCTCACCTTGGACTAGCGGGGGGCAACGACAAGACAATGAGCAGTTCTTC,CASSPWTSGGQRQDNEQFF
-,-,TRBJ1-4,TRBV7-9,TGTGCCAGCAACCGACAGGATAATGAAAAACTGTTTTTT,CASNRQDNEKLFF
-,-,TRBJ2-1,TRBV19,TGTGCCAGTGGAAACAGGGGAGGCGAGCAGTTCTTC,CASGNRGGEQFF
-,-,TRBJ2-5,TRBV11-2,TGTGCCAGCAGCCCTATAGCAGTTAGGGAGACCCAGTACTTC,CASSPIAVRETQYF
-,-,TRBJ1-1,TRBV7-2,TGTGCCAGCAGCCCCCGGGCAGGGCGGTTTTTGAACACTGAAGCTTTCTTT,CASSPRAGRFLNTEAFF
few,-,TRBJ1-2,TRBV7-9,TGTGCCAGCAGCTTTGAGGGTAACTATGGCTACACCTTC,CASSFEGNYGYTF
-,-,TRBJ1-5,TRBV7-8,TGTGCCAGCAGCTTACTGGACCTGAGCAATCAGCCCCAGCATTTT,CASSLLDLSNQPQHF
-,-,TRBJ2-3,TRBV19,TGTGCCAGTAGTACAAACTCAGGGTGGAGCACAGATACGCAGTATTTT,CASSTNSGWSTDTQYF
-,-,TRBJ1-1,TRBV2,TGTGCCAGCAGTGTGGGGCGGTATACTGGAGCTTTCTTT,CASSVGRYTGAFF
few,-,TRBJ2-2,TRBV6-5,TGTGCCAGCAGGGGGTCCCCGAGGACCGGGGAGCTGTTTTTT,CASRGSPRTGELFF
-,-,TRBJ2-7,TRBV7-8,TGTGCCAGCAGCTTAAGGGGAGAATGGGACTCCTACGAGCAGTACTTC,CASSLRGEWDSYEQYF
-,-,TRBJ2-7,TRBV9,TGTGCCAGCAGCCCCCTGGGTTCAGGGGTGAGTGAGCAGTACTTC,CASSPLGSGVSEQYF